This T cell receptor beta chain comes out of a study of response to subunit inactivated influenza vaccine. Trimming cost V 2 bases and J 2 bases; bases outside gene matches: 4. The CDR3 has 15 amino acids. TCRdb independently ran MiXCR on the RT-PCR reads; one entry per CDR3 protein. The sample includes about 540,000 distinct CDR3 sequences, less than 25% of them seen just once. This clonotype showed up just a few times. The same sample was also studied in work on T cells expressing NK-cell markers. Per that paper: Scientists made TCR beta cDNA using 5'RACE template switching with UMIs. Dominant NKG2C+ clonotypes accounted for 1.0-7.0% of CD8+ T cells in more than 5 donors.

The receptor comes from a man aged 45-65 years who received an inactivated influenza vaccine. The rearrangement joins TRBV12-3 or TRBV12-4 to TRBJ2-7; 9 positions agree with TRBD2. Sequenced here: CD4+ T cells sorted from PBMCs, sampled about 11 days after vaccination. The chain's CDR3 is CASSLMLAGPYEQYF. CDR3 bases: TGTGCCAGCAGTTTAATGCTAGCGGGACCCTACGAGCAGTACTTC.